The rows below give T cell receptor beta chains drawn from one sample of a study of cytomegalovirus exposure and HLA in healthy donors. Assay used: immunoSEQ multiplex PCR; TCRdb lists only in-frame clones, some missing. Of around 130,000 clones listed, just over 70% are singletons. The sequenced material came from PBMCs. Receptor source: a woman in her sixties in good health and CMV-seropositive. Both conserved end residues are part of each CDR3. Fields, in order: clone size, J gene, D gene, V gene, CDR3 DNA, CDR3 protein. D genes are given only for firm matches. Clone size is given for some rows only: seen once, a few or many times, or a class if the clone is expanded.

size: few; J: TRBJ1-2; D: TRBD1; V: TRBV10-3; DNA: TGTGCCACTGCGAGACAGGGTTTCTATGGCTACACCTTC; CDR3: CATARQGFYGYTF
size: NA; J: TRBJ2-2; D: TRBD1; V: TRBV5-4; DNA: TGTGCCAGCGGAGGACAGGGGGCCACCGGGGAGCTGTTTTTT; CDR3: CASGGQGATGELFF
size: NA; J: TRBJ2-3; D: NA; V: TRBV7-3; DNA: TGTGCCAGCAGCTTAGGGACACACGGGGATACGCAGTATTTT; CDR3: CASSLGTHGDTQYF
size: NA; J: TRBJ1-3; D: TRBD1; V: TRBV5-1; DNA: TGCGCCAGCAGCTTGACCCTCTCCGACAGGGCCTCTGGAAACACCATATATTTT; CDR3: CASSLTLSDRASGNTIYF
size: NA; J: TRBJ1-3; D: TRBD1; V: TRBV5-1; DNA: TGCGCCAGCAGCCCCCGACAGGGTGAAAACACCATATATTTT; CDR3: CASSPRQGENTIYF
size: few; J: TRBJ2-7; D: NA; V: TRBV6-5; DNA: TGTGCCAGCAGTCCAGGGCCAGGGGAGCAGTACTTC; CDR3: CASSPGPGEQYF
size: NA; J: TRBJ2-5; D: NA; V: TRBV5-1; DNA: TGCGCCAGCAGCTTGGCCGGTAGCCAAGAGACCCAGTACTTC; CDR3: CASSLAGSQETQYF
size: few; J: TRBJ1-2; D: NA; V: TRBV4-1; DNA: TGCGCCAGCAGCCAAGATGCAGGGTATGGCTACACCTTC; CDR3: CASSQDAGYGYTF
size: NA; J: TRBJ2-2; D: NA; V: TRBV10-2; DNA: TGCGCCAGCCGGAACCCGGGGGTGAACACCGGGGAGCTGTTTTTT; CDR3: CASRNPGVNTGELFF
size: few; J: TRBJ1-4; D: NA; V: TRBV5-1; DNA: TGCGCCAGCAGCTTGACCGGAGATAGCTCTGAAAAACTGTTTTTT; CDR3: CASSLTGDSSEKLFF
size: NA; J: TRBJ2-1; D: NA; V: TRBV5-1; DNA: TGCGCCAGCAGCCCAGGACAGATGTCCAATGAGCAGTTCTTC; CDR3: CASSPGQMSNEQFF
size: NA; J: TRBJ1-1; D: TRBD1; V: TRBV29-1; DNA: TGCAGCGCAAGGGGGCTGACTGAAGCTTTCTTT; CDR3: CSARGLTEAFF
size: NA; J: TRBJ1-5; D: TRBD1; V: TRBV29-1; DNA: TGCAGCGTCATACAGGGGGCGAATAGCAATCAGCCCCAGCATTTT; CDR3: CSVIQGANSNQPQHF
size: few; J: TRBJ1-2; D: TRBD1; V: TRBV2; DNA: TGTGCCAGCAGTGAACGAGGACAGGGCTTCTACACCTTC; CDR3: CASSERGQGFYTF
size: once; J: TRBJ1-2; D: NA; V: TRBV7-9; DNA: TGTGCCAGCAGCCTAACTACCCTTAACTATGGCTACACCTTC; CDR3: CASSLTTLNYGYTF
size: NA; J: TRBJ1-6; D: NA; V: TRBV6-5; DNA: TGTGCCAGCAGTTATGGAGCCTCCTATAATTCACCCCTCCACTTT; CDR3: CASSYGASYNSPLHF